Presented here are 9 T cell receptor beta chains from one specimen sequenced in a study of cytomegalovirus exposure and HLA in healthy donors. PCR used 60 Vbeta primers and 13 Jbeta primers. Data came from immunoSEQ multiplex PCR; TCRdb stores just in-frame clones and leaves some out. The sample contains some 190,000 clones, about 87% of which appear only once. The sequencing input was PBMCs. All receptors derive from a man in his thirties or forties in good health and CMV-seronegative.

In nucleotides, the CDR3 is TGTGCCAGCTCACCTGGGACAGGGGGCGCAAGCACAGATACGCAGTATTTT. Encoded protein: CASSPGTGGASTDTQYF. The chain recombines TRBV18 with TRBJ2-3, with 12 bases lining up with TRBD1. The germline V gene encodes CDR1 KGHSH and CDR2 LQKENI. The V segment lost 3 bases and the J segment 0 bases; nucleotides outside the gene matches: 4. This CDR3 is built from 17 residues.

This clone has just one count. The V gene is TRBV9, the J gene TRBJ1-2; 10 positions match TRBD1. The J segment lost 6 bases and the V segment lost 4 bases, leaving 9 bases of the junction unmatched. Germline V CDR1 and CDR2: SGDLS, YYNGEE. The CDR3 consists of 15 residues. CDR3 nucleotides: TGTGCCAGCAGCCGACGACAGGGGGCATACGATGGCTACACCTTC. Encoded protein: CASSRRQGAYDGYTF.

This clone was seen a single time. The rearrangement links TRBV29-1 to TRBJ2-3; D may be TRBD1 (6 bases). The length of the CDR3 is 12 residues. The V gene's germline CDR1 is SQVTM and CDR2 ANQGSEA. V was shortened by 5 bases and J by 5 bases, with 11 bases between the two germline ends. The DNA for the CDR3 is TGCAGCGTTCTTACAGGGCGAGATACGCAGTATTTT. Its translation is CSVLTGRDTQYF.

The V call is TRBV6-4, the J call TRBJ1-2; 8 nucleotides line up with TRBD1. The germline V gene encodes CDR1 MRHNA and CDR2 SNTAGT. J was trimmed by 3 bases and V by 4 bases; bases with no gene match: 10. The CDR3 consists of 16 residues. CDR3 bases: TGTGCCAGCAGTGTCCCCGGCCAGGGGGCCGACTATGGCTACACCTTC. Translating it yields CASSVPGQGADYGYTF.

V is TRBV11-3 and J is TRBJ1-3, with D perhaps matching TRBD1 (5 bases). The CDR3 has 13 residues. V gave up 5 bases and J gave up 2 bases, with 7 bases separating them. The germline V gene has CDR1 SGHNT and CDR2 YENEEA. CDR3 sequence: CASSHRTGNTIYF. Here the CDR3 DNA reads TGTGCCAGCAGCCACAGGACTGGAAACACCATATATTTT.

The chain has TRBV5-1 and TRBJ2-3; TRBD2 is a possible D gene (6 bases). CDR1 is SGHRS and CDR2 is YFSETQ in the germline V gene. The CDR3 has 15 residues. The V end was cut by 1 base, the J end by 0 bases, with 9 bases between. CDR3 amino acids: CASSLTGTSTDTQYF. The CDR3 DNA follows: TGCGCCAGCAGCTTGACCGGGACTAGCACAGATACGCAGTATTTT. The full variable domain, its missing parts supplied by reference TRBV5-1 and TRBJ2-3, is KAGVTQTPRYLIKTRGQQVTLSCSPISGHRSVSWYQQTPGQGLQFLFEYFSETQRNKGNFPGRFSGRQFSNSRSEMNVSTLELGDSALYLCASSLTGTSTDTQYFGPGTRLTVL.

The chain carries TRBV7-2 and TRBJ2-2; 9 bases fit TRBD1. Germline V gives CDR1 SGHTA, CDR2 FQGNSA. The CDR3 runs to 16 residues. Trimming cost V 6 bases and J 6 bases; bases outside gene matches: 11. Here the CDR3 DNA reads TGTGCCAGCAGAGCCTCCGGGACAGGGTTCGCCGGGGAGCTGTTTTTT. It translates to CASRASGTGFAGELFF.

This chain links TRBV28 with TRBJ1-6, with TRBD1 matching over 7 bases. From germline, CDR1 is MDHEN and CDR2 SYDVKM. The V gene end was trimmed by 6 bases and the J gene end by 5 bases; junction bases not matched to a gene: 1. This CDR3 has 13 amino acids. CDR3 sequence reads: CASRTGNNSPLHF. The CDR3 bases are TGTGCCAGCAGGACAGGGAATAATTCACCCCTCCACTTT.

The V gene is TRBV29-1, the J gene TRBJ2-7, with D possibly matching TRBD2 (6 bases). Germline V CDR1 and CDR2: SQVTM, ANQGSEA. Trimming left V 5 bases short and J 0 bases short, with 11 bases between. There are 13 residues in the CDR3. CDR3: CSVNGGSSYEQYF. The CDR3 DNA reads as TGCAGCGTTAACGGGGGAAGCTCCTACGAGCAGTACTTC.